The 18 T cell receptor beta chains below all came from one sample that was sequenced in a study of cytomegalovirus exposure and HLA in healthy donors. PCR employed 60 Vbeta and 13 Jbeta primers. Produced via immunoSEQ multiplex PCR; TCRdb's table is partial and in-frame only. The top ten hold 2% to 3% of the sample, which has around 150,000 clones, around two thirds seen once. Sequencing was done on a sample of PBMCs. The receptors here all came from a woman in her forties in good health and CMV-seronegative.

This chain joins TRBV7-2 and TRBJ1-2; TRBD1 matches 12 bases. The germline V gene has CDR1 SGHTA and CDR2 FQGNSA. The length of the CDR3 is 15 residues. The V and J ends lost 4 bases and 5 bases, in that order; junction bases with no gene match: 5. The CDR3 is CASSYGTGGAYGYTF. The CDR3 nucleotides read TGTGCCAGCAGCTACGGGACAGGGGGCGCGTATGGCTACACCTTC.

This sequence joins TRBV9 and TRBJ1-1; TRBD1 aligns across 7 bases. V lost 2 bases to trimming and J lost 2 bases; unmatched junction nucleotides: 6. This CDR3 region has 15 residues. Germline CDR1 SGDLS, CDR2 YYNGEE. DNA of the CDR3: TGTGCCAGCAGCGTTGGACAGGCGTCCAACACTGAAGCTTTCTTT. It yields the protein CASSVGQASNTEAFF. Together with reference TRBV9 and TRBJ1-1, the CDR3 gives the full variable domain: DSGVTQTPKHLITATGQRVTLRCSPRSGDLSVYWYQQSLDQGLQFLIQYYNGEERAKGNILERFSAQQFPDLHSELNLSSLELGDSALYFCASSVGQASNTEAFFGQGTRLTVV.

The chain combines TRBV7-9 with TRBJ2-6; TRBD1 matches 7 bases. V shed 8 bases and J 3 bases; nucleotides not matched to a gene: 16. This CDR3 spans 18 amino acids. The germline CDR1 and CDR2 sequences are SEHNR and FQNEAQ (reference sequence). The CDR3 sequence is CASLNGTAPLGGANVLTF. The CDR3 DNA follows: TGTGCCAGCTTAAACGGGACAGCGCCTCTCGGTGGGGCCAACGTCCTGACTTTC.

This chain links TRBV7-6 with TRBJ1-2; D is perhaps TRBD1 (5 bases). In germline, CDR1 is SGHVS, CDR2 FNYEAQ. The CDR3 length is 13 residues. Trimming took off 4 bases at V and 7 bases at J, with 13 bases between the two ends. The CDR3 DNA is TGTGCCAGCAGCTCACGACCCGGGGGTGGCTACACCTTC. It yields the protein CASSSRPGGGYTF. The whole variable domain, remainder taken from reference TRBV7-6 and TRBJ1-2, is GAGVSQSPRYKVTKRGQDVALRCDPISGHVSLYWYRQALGQGPEFLTYFNYEAQQDKSGLPNDRFSAERPEGSISTLTIQRTEQRDSAMYRCASSSRPGGGYTFGSGTRLTVV.

This chain connects TRBV29-1 to TRBJ1-1; the D gene is possibly TRBD1 (6 bases). This CDR3 is 12 amino acids long. The germline gives CDR1 SQVTM, CDR2 ANQGSEA. The CDR3 protein is CSAGQSHTEAFF. The DNA of the CDR3 is TGCAGTGCTGGACAGAGTCACACTGAAGCTTTCTTT.

J is TRBJ1-1 and V is TRBV19; D is ambiguous. Germline lookup yields CDR1 LNHDA and CDR2 SQIVND (reference sequence). CDR3 length: 15 residues. Trimming cost V 3 bases and J 0 bases, with 11 bases left between them. CDR3 DNA sequence: TGTGCCAGTAGTATGGGAGATCTCATGAACACTGAAGCTTTCTTT. Protein: CASSMGDLMNTEAFF.

The J gene is TRBJ2-6, the V gene TRBV5-6, with TRBD2 identical over 7 bases. The CDR3 runs to 17 residues. Germline CDR1 and CDR2: SGHDT and YYEEEE. Trimming removed 3 bases from V and 1 base from J; junction bases left unmatched: 7. For the CDR3, the DNA is TGTGCCAGCAGCTCGGGACCGGGGGGATCTGGGGCCAACGTCCTGACTTTC. Translating gives CASSSGPGGSGANVLTF.

This clone was seen only once. The CDR3 sequence is CASSHDRGGETQYF. CDR3 DNA: TGTGCCAGCAGCCACGACAGGGGAGGAGAGACCCAGTACTTC. The chain recombines TRBV7-2 with TRBJ2-5, with 8 bases fitting TRBD1. The CDR3 totals 14 residues. Trimming cost V 5 bases and J 4 bases; bases outside gene matches: 6. Per germline, CDR1 SGHTA and CDR2 FQGNSA.

The chain has TRBV28 and TRBJ1-1; a weak D match, TRBD1 (6 bases). CDR3 length: 12 amino acids. From germline, CDR1 is MDHEN and CDR2 SYDVKM. V was pared by 5 bases and J by 13 bases, with 17 bases between. The CDR3 loop is CASSPITGMVFF. The CDR3 coding sequence is TGTGCCAGCAGTCCCATCACAGGGATGGTTTTCTTT.

This chain connects TRBV5-1 to TRBJ2-2; D gene uncertain. Germline-derived CDR1 and CDR2 are SGHRS and YFSETQ. The CDR3 is 15 residues long. V was clipped by 0 bases and J by 3 bases, with 9 bases between them. The CDR3, as DNA: TGCGCCAGCAGCTTGGTCGCGGAATACACCGGGGAGCTGTTTTTT. This gives the protein CASSLVAEYTGELFF.

This clone was recorded once. The V call is TRBV7-3, the J call TRBJ2-3; 8 bases fit TRBD2. Trimming at V came to 6 bases and at J to 3 bases, leaving 8 bases not matched to a gene. The CDR3 is 15 amino acids. In germline, CDR1 is SGHTA, CDR2 FQGTGA. CDR3 sequence (DNA): TGTGCCAGCAGTTACGGGGGGGCGTTGACAGATACGCAGTATTTT. Translation gives CASSYGGALTDTQYF.

The V and J genes are TRBV27 and TRBJ1-3; no clear D gene. This CDR3 comprises 14 residues. Germline CDR1 reads MNHEY; CDR2 reads SMNVEV (reference sequence). Between the trimmed V and J ends, which lost 2 bases and 0 bases, there was a span of 5 bases. CDR3 amino acids: CASSLHSSGNTIYF. CDR3 DNA: TGTGCCAGCAGTTTACACAGCTCTGGAAACACCATATATTTT.

This clone was counted a few times. The chain is built from TRBV30 and TRBJ1-1; no firm D call. V gave up 2 bases and J gave up 8 bases, with 9 bases separating them. The germline V gene has CDR1 GTSNPN and CDR2 SVGIG (reference sequence). The CDR3 spans 11 residues. In DNA form, the CDR3 reads TGTGCCTGGAGTATCAGAGGCGAAGCTTTCTTT. Its translation is CAWSIRGEAFF.

V usage is TRBV5-1 and J usage is TRBJ1-5; D call uncertain. V lost 2 bases and J 5 bases, leaving 14 bases between the germline ends. The CDR3 contains 15 residues. Germline V lookup: CDR1 SGHRS, CDR2 YFSETQ. As DNA, the CDR3 is TGCGCCAGCAGCTTAGGAGGCCTTGAATATCAGCCCCAGCATTTT. This codes for CASSLGGLEYQPQHF.

V usage is TRBV7-2 and J usage is TRBJ2-5, with 12 bases lining up with TRBD2. The V segment lost 5 bases and the J segment 6 bases; nucleotides outside the gene matches: 10. This CDR3 comprises 16 residues. The germline CDR1 and CDR2 sequences are SGHTA and FQGNSA. The CDR3 sequence: CASSPETSGGLKTQYF. CDR3 bases: TGTGCCAGCAGCCCGGAGACTAGCGGGGGATTAAAGACCCAGTACTTC.

This clone was seen a single time. The J gene is TRBJ1-1, the V gene TRBV5-1; 9 bases map to TRBD1. Germline V gene data show CDR1 as SGHRS and CDR2 as YFSETQ. Trimming cost V 2 bases and J 3 bases; bases outside gene matches: 8. This CDR3 contains 16 residues. The CDR3 region has the DNA TGCGCCAGCAGCTTCCTAGGGGACAGGGCTTACACTGAAGCTTTCTTT. Its translation is CASSFLGDRAYTEAFF.

The chain recombines TRBV5-1 with TRBJ2-5; 9 bases align to TRBD1. The CDR3 consists of 14 residues. Germline assignment: CDR1 SGHRS and CDR2 YFSETQ. V lost 4 bases to trimming and J lost 4 bases; unmatched junction nucleotides: 5. The CDR3 DNA reads TGCGCCAGCAGCCTCGGGACAGGGAGAGAGACCCAGTACTTC. This translates into CASSLGTGRETQYF.

This chain uses TRBV5-4 with TRBJ1-1, with D unclear. The germline V gene has CDR1 SGHNT and CDR2 YYREEE (reference sequence). V lost 2 bases and J 3 bases, leaving 8 bases between the germline ends. The CDR3 length is 13 residues. CDR3 DNA sequence: TGTGCCAGCAGCTTTACGGACTACACTGAAGCTTTCTTT. Protein product: CASSFTDYTEAFF.